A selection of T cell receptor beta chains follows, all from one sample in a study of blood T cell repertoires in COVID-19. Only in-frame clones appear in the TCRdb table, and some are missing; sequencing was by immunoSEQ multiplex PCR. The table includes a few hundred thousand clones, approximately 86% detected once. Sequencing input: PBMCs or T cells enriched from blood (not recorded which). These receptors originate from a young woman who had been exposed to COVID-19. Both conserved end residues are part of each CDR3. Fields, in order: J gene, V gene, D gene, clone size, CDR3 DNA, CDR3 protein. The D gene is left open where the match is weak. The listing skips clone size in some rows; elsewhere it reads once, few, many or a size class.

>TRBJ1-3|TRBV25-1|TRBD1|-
TGTGCCAGCAGCTCGACAGGGAAGGGAAACACCATATATTTT
CASSSTGKGNTIYF
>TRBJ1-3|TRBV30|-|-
TGTGCCTGGAGCGCTTCCCCCGGGACGGGACTCTCTGGAAACACCATATATTTT
CAWSASPGTGLSGNTIYF
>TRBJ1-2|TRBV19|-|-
TGTGCCAGTAGTTCTGGAAACAGGGTAGAGGGCTACACCTTC
CASSSGNRVEGYTF
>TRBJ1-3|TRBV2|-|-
TGTGCCAGCAGTGCCTGGCAGGCACCCTCTGGAAACACCATATATTTT
CASSAWQAPSGNTIYF
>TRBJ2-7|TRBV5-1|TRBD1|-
TGCGCCAGCAGCTCGTCCGGGACAGGCACCTACGAGCAGTACTTC
CASSSSGTGTYEQYF
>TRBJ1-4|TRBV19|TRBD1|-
TGTGCCAGTAGTACCCCGGGCAGGGGGCACAATGAAAAACTGTTTTTT
CASSTPGRGHNEKLFF
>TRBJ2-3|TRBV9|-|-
TGTGCCAGCAGCCCCCAGGGCTATCACACAGATACGCAGTATTTT
CASSPQGYHTDTQYF
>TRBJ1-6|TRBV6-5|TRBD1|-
TGTGCCACCCCCCGACAGGGTGGAAATTCACCCCTCCACTTT
CATPRQGGNSPLHF
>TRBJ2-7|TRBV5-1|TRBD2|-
TGCGCCAGCAGAGGGGCTGGGAGGGACGAGCAGTACTTC
CASRGAGRDEQYF
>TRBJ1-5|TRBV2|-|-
TGTGCCAGCAGTGAAGTTTTGGGAAGGGGGCCCCAGCATTTT
CASSEVLGRGPQHF
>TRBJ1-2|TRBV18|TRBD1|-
TGTGCCAGCTCACGATCAGGGGGCGACTATGGCTACACCTTC
CASSRSGGDYGYTF
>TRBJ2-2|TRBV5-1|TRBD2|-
TGCGCCAGCAGCGAAGGGACTAGCCTGACCCCCGGGGAGCTGTTTTTT
CASSEGTSLTPGELFF
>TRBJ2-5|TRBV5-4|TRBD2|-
TGTGCCAGCAGCCCCCCACCCGGTAGCGGGGGGGCCGCGTCGGAAGAGACCCAGTACTTC
CASSPPPGSGGAASEETQYF
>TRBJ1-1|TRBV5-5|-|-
TGTGCCAGCAGCTTGTGGCAGGGAACCACTGAAGCTTTCTTT
CASSLWQGTTEAFF
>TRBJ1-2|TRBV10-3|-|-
TGTGCCATCAGGCCCGCCAGGTCGGGGTTAGCCAGGAACTATGGCTACACCTTC
CAIRPARSGLARNYGYTF
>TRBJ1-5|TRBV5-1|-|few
TGCGCCAGCAGCTTGGAGGGCAGGGATAGCAATCAGCCCCAGCATTTT
CASSLEGRDSNQPQHF
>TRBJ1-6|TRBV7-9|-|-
TGTGCCAGCAGCTTAGCGGAGCAGGGAAATTCACCCCTCCACTTT
CASSLAEQGNSPLHF
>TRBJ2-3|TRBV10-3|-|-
TGTGCCATCACGGCTGCCGGCGGAGATACGCAGTATTTT
CAITAAGGDTQYF
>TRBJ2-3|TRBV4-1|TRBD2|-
TGCGCCAGCAGCCAAGAGGCGGGGGTAGGGACAGATACGCAGTATTTT
CASSQEAGVGTDTQYF
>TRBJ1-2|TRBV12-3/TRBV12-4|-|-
TGTGCCAGCAGTCGACAGGTTAACTATGGCTACACCTTC
CASSRQVNYGYTF
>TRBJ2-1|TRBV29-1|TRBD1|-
TGCAGCGTTGGACAGGGGGCATACAATGAGCAGTTCTTC
CSVGQGAYNEQFF
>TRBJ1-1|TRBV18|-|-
TGTGCCAGCTCACCAACCGGGTACACTGAAGCTTTCTTT
CASSPTGYTEAFF
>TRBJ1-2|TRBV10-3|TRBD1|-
TGTGCCATCAAGCCGGGACAGGGGTTCGACGGCTACACCTTC
CAIKPGQGFDGYTF
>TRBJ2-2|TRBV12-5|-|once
TGTGCTAGTGGTCAAGCGAGGGGGATCACCGGGGAGCTGTTTTTT
CASGQARGITGELFF
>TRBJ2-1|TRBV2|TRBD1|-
TGTGCCAGCAGGACCGGTTTGGGACAGCCCGACAATGAGCAGTTCTTC
CASRTGLGQPDNEQFF
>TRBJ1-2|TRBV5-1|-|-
TGCGCCAGCAGCTTGAAGGGGGACATCTATGGCTACACCTTC
CASSLKGDIYGYTF
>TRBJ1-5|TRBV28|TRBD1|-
TGTGCCAGCAGTCGTCAGGGGGCGGGGAATCAGCCCCAGCATTTT
CASSRQGAGNQPQHF